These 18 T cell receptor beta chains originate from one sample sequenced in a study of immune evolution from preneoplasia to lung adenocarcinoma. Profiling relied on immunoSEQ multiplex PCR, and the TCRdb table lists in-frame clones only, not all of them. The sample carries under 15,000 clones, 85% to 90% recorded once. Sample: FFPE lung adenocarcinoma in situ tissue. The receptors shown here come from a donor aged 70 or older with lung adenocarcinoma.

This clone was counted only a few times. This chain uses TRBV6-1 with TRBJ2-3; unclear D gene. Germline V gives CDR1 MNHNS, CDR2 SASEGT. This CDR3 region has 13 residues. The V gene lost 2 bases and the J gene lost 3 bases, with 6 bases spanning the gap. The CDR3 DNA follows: TGTGCCAGCAGTGAATCCATGACAGATACGCAGTATTTT. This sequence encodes CASSESMTDTQYF.

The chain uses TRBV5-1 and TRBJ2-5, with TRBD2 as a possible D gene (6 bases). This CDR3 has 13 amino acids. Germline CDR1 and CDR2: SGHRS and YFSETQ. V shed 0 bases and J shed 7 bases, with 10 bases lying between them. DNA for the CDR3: TGCGCCAGCAGCTTGGCCGTGGAGGGGACCCAGTACTTC. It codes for CASSLAVEGTQYF.

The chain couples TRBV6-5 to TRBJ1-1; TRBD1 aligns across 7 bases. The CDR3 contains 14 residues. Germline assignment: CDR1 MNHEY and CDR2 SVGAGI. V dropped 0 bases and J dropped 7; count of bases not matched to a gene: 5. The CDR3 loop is CASSYSFDRDEAFF. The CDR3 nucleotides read TGTGCCAGCAGTTACTCTTTTGACAGGGATGAAGCTTTCTTT.

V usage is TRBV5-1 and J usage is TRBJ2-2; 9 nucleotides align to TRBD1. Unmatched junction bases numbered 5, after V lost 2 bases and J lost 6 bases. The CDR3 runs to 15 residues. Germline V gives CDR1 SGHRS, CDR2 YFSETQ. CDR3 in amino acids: CASSFTGGAPGELFF. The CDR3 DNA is TGCGCCAGCAGCTTTACAGGGGGCGCGCCCGGGGAGCTGTTTTTT. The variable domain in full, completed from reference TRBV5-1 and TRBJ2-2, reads KAGVTQTPRYLIKTRGQQVTLSCSPISGHRSVSWYQQTPGQGLQFLFEYFSETQRNKGNFPGRFSGRQFSNSRSEMNVSTLELGDSALYLCASSFTGGAPGELFFGEGSRLTVL.

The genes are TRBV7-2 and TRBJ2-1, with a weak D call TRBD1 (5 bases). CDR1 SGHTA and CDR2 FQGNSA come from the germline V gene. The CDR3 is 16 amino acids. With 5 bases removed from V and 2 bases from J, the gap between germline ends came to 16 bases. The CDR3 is CASSPGSSRAYNEQFF. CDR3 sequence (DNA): TGTGCCAGCAGCCCAGGGTCCTCCAGGGCCTACAATGAGCAGTTCTTC. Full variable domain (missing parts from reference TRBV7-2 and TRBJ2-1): GAGVSQSPSNKVTEKGKDVELRCDPISGHTALYWYRQSLGQGLEFLIYFQGNSAPDKSGLPSDRFSAERTGGSVSTLTIQRTQQEDSAVYLCASSPGSSRAYNEQFFGPGTRLTVL.

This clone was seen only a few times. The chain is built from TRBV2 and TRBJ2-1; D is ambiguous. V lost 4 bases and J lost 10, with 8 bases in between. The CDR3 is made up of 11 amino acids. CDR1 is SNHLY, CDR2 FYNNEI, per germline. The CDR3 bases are TGTGCCAGCAGTGGTGCGATCGAGCAGTTCTTC. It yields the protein CASSGAIEQFF.

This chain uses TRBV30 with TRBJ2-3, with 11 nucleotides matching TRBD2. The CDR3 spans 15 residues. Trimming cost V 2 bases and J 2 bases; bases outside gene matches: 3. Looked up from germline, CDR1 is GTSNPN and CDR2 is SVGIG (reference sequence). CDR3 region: CAWSLGLADTDTQYF. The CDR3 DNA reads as TGTGCCTGGAGTTTGGGACTAGCGGACACAGATACGCAGTATTTT.

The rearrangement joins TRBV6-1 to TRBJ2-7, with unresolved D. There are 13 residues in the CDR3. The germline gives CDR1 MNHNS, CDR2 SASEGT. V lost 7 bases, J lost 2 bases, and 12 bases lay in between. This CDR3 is CASTTADPYEQYF. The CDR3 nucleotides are TGTGCCAGCACCACTGCGGACCCCTACGAGCAGTACTTC.

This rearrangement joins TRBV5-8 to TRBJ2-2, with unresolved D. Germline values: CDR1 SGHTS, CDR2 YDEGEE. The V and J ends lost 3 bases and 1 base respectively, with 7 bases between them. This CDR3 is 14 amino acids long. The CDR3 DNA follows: TGTGCCAGCAGCTCCTCCCTGAACACCGGGGAGCTGTTTTTT. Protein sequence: CASSSSLNTGELFF.

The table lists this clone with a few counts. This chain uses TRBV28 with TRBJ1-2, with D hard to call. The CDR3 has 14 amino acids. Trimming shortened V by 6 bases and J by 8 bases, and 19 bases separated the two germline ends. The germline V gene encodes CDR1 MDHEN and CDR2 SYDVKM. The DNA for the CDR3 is TGTGCCAGCAGACGCTATACTCAAGGTGGAGGCTACACCTTC. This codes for CASRRYTQGGGYTF.

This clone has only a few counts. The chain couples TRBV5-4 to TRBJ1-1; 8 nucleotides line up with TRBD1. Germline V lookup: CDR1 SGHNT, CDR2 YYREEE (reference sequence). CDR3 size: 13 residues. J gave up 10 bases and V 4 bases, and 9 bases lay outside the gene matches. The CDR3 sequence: CASSPDRGGAAFF. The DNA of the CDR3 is TGTGCCAGCAGCCCCGACAGGGGAGGCGCAGCTTTCTTT.

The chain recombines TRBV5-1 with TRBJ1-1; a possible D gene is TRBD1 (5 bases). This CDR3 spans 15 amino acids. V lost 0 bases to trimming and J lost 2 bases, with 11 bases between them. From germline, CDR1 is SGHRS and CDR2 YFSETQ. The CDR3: CASSLVGGDNTEAFF. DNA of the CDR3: TGCGCCAGCAGCTTGGTTGGGGGAGACAACACTGAAGCTTTCTTT.

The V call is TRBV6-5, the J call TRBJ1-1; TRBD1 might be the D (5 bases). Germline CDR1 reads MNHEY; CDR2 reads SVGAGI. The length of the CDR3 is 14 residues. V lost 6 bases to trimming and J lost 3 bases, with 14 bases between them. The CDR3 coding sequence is TGTGCCAGCAGGATGTCGGGGGACGACACTGAAGCTTTCTTT. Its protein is CASRMSGDDTEAFF.

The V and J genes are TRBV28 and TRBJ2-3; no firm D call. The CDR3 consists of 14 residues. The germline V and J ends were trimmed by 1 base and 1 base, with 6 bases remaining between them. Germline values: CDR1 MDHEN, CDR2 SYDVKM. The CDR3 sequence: CASSLLAGTDTQYF. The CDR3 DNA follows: TGTGCCAGCAGTTTATTGGCCGGCACAGATACGCAGTATTTT.

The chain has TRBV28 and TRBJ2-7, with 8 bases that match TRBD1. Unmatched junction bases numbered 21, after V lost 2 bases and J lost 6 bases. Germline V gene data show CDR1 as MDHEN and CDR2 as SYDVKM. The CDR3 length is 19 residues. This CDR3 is CASSLAPLFSWDRIGEQYF. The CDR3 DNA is TGTGCCAGCAGTTTAGCCCCCCTTTTCTCCTGGGACAGGATTGGCGAGCAGTACTTC.

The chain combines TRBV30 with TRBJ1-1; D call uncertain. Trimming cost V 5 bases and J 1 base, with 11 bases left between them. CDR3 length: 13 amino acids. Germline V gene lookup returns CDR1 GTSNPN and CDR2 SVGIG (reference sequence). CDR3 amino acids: CAWDLGRNTEAFF. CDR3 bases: TGTGCCTGGGATCTAGGGCGGAACACTGAAGCTTTCTTT.

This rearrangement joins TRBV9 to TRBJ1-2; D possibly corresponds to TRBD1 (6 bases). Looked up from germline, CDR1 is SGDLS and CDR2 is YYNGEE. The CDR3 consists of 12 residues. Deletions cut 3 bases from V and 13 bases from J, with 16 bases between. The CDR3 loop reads CASSGGGTGPTF. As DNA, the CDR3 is TGTGCCAGCAGCGGGGGGGGCACAGGCCCCACCTTC. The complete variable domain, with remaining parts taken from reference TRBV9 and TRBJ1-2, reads DSGVTQTPKHLITATGQRVTLRCSPRSGDLSVYWYQQSLDQGLQFLIQYYNGEERAKGNILERFSAQQFPDLHSELNLSSLELGDSALYFCASSGGGTGPTFGSGTRLTVV.

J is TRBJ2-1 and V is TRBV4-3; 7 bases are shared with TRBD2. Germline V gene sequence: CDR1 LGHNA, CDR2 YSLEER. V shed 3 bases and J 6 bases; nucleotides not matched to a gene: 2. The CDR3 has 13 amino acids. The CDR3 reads CASSHRLANEQFF. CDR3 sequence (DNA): TGCGCCAGCAGCCATAGACTAGCCAATGAGCAGTTCTTC.